Presented here are 15 T cell receptor beta chains from one specimen sequenced in a study of T cell clonality in common variable immunodeficiency (dated by TCRdb to 2014 to 2015). Libraries were made using the immunoSEQ multiplex PCR assay. Drawn from immuneACCESS, this table holds only the in-frame rearrangements with V and J called that TCRdb kept. Clones are partly lost; checked studies trace under half to an unresolved V gene and leave the rest unexplained. With about 35,000 clones recorded, this sample contains no clone counted only once. 2.5% to 3% of the sample belongs to the ten largest clones. Sequencing used peripheral blood mononuclear cells. All receptors come from a person between 18 and 75 years old in good health.

This clone showed up many times. The read halts 3 residues ahead of the CDR3 end, with the missing end drawn from the germline J gene. This rearrangement joins TRBV5-1 to TRBJ2-1; TRBD2 matches at 8 bases. This CDR3 region has 16 residues. J was trimmed by 0 bases and V by 3 bases; bases with no gene match: 5. The V gene's germline CDR1 is SGHRS and CDR2 YFSETQ. This CDR3 reads CASSSLAASSYNEQFF. Partial CDR3 DNA: TGCGCCAGCAGCTCACTAGCGGCTAGCTCCTACAATGAG.

This clone was seen repeatedly, ten times or more. The read finishes 3 residues shy of the CDR3 end, and the germline J gene is used to complete it. The chain links TRBV24-1 to TRBJ2-7; 7 positions agree with TRBD1. The V gene's germline CDR1 is KGHDR and CDR2 SFDVKD. V dropped 4 bases and J dropped 2; count of bases not matched to a gene: 4. The CDR3 is 14 amino acids. The CDR3 bases that were read are TGTGCCACCAGTGAAGCCGGGACAGCCTACGAG. As protein: CATSEAGTAYE. The full CDR3 reads CATSEAGTAYEQYF.

This clone occurred many times. At one boundary the junction diverges from the germline segment, which might be a read error. Incomplete CDR3 DNA: TGCGTCAGCAGCTGGGGAGACACAGGGGTCACTAATGAAAAA. This codes for CVSSWGDTGVTNEK. The CDR3 in its entirety is CVSSWGDTGVTNEKLFF. The V and J genes are TRBV5-1 and TRBJ1-4; TRBD1 agrees at 7 bases. The sequenced fragment ends 3 residues before the CDR3 boundary, so the rest is inferred from the germline J gene. CDR1 and CDR2 (germline): SGHRS, YFSETQ. This CDR3 has 17 amino acids.

This clone was counted at least ten times. The DNA ends 3 residues before the CDR3 does, and the rest of the CDR3 is filled in from the germline J gene. The gene calls are TRBV28 and TRBJ2-5, with TRBD2 matching 12 bases. The V gene's germline CDR1 is MDHEN and CDR2 SYDVKM. This CDR3 spans 17 amino acids. J was trimmed by 4 bases and V by 5 bases; bases with no gene match: 11. This CDR3 is CASSLGASGRELETQYF. The DNA read from the CDR3 is TGTGCCAGCAGTCTAGGGGCTAGCGGGAGGGAGTTAGAGACC. The full variable domain, rest sourced from reference TRBV28 and TRBJ2-5, is DVKVTQSSRYLVKRTGEKVFLECVQDMDHENMFWYRQDPGLGLRLIYFSYDVKMKEKGDIPEGYSVSREKKERFSLILESASTNQTSMYLCASSLGASGRELETQYFGPGTRLLVL.

There are many counts of this clone. The sequence runs out 3 residues before the end of the CDR3; the remainder is reconstructed from the germline J gene. J is TRBJ2-5 and V is TRBV27; D unclear. Germline V gene data show CDR1 as MNHEY and CDR2 as SMNVEV (reference sequence). The ends were cut back, 6 bases at V and 5 bases at J, with 4 bases in the middle. This CDR3 is built from 10 residues. The CDR3 bases that were read are TGTGCCAGCAGAGGGGAGACC. Protein sequence: CASRGET. In full, the CDR3 reads CASRGETQYF.

To note about this clone: The CDR3 end lies 3 residues beyond the end of the read and is filled in from the germline J gene. The chain recombines TRBV5-1 with TRBJ2-3; TRBD2 matches 11 bases. Germline trimming cut 4 bases from V and 2 bases from J; bases unmatched to any gene: 6. Looked up from germline, CDR1 is SGHRS and CDR2 is YFSETQ. The CDR3 is made up of 16 amino acids. The CDR3 loop reads CASSEGTSGDTDTQYF. The CDR3 bases that were read are TGCGCCAGCAGCGAGGGGACTAGCGGAGACACAGATACG.

This clone was recorded at least ten times. The sequence runs out 3 residues before the end of the CDR3; the remainder is reconstructed from the germline J gene. This chain uses TRBV14 with TRBJ1-1; TRBD1 might be the D (5 bases). This CDR3 has 14 amino acids. Germline assignment: CDR1 SGHDN and CDR2 FVKESK. Trimming cost V 7 bases and J 4 bases, with 16 bases left between them. The CDR3 spells CASTPPGWGTEAFF. CDR3 DNA (partial): TGTGCCAGCACCCCACCAGGGTGGGGCACTGAA. Full variable domain (remainder filled in from reference TRBV14 and TRBJ1-1): EAGVTQFPSHSVIEKGQTVTLRCDPISGHDNLYWYRRVMGKEIKFLLHFVKESKQDESGMPNNRFLAERTGGTYSTLKVQPAELEDSGVYFCASTPPGWGTEAFFGQGTRLTVV.

In this sample, this clone turned up many times. The read is 3 residues too short to cover the CDR3 end, so that end is filled in from the germline J gene. The chain combines TRBV5-8 with TRBJ2-1, with TRBD1 identical over 12 bases. Trimming took 4 bases from V and 7 from J; bases not matched to a gene: 6. The CDR3 runs to 15 residues. CDR1 is SGHTS and CDR2 is YDEGEE in the germline V gene. This CDR3 reads CASSNRDRGQNEQFF. CDR3 DNA, as far as it was read: TGTGCCAGCAGCAACCGGGACAGGGGGCAGAATGAG.

Ten or more counts support this clone. The CDR3 end lies 3 residues beyond the end of the read and is filled in from the germline J gene. The J gene is TRBJ2-5, the V gene TRBV18; D not certain. The CDR3 has 11 amino acids. V dropped 3 bases and J dropped 6 bases, with 5 bases sitting between them. CDR1 KGHSH and CDR2 LQKENI come from the germline V gene. CDR3: CASSPLQTQYF. The CDR3 DNA, read in part, is TGTGCCAGCTCACCCCTACAGACC. Based on the CDR3 plus reference TRBV18 and TRBJ2-5, the full variable domain is NAGVMQNPRHLVRRRGQEARLRCSPMKGHSHVYWYRQLPEEGLKFMVYLQKENIIDESGMPKERFSAEFPKEGPSILRIQQVVRGDSAAYFCASSPLQTQYFGPGTRLLVL.

About this clone: With the read ending 3 residues before the CDR3 end, the germline J gene is used to fill in that end. The gene calls are TRBV2 and TRBJ2-2; a possible D gene is TRBD1 (6 bases). Per germline, CDR1 SNHLY and CDR2 FYNNEI. CDR3 size: 14 residues. CDR3 DNA (partial): TGTGCCAGCATACGTGACAGGATCGTTGAAAAG. Amino acids: CASIRDRIVEK. The CDR3 reads in full as CASIRDRIVEKLFF.

At least ten counts were recorded for this clone. Here the CDR3 reads CASSMRGRSNQPQHF. Partial CDR3 DNA: TGTGCCAGTAGTATGCGGGGACGGAGCAATCAGCCC. This chain joins TRBV19 and TRBJ1-5, with D possibly matching TRBD1 (5 bases). The read terminates 3 residues before the CDR3 end, so the remaining end is supplied by the germline J gene. V dropped 3 bases and J dropped 1 base, with 10 bases sitting between them. CDR1 and CDR2 (germline): LNHDA, SQIVND (reference sequence). This CDR3 is 15 amino acids long.

Points on this clone: The CDR3 end lies 3 residues beyond the end of the read and is filled in from the germline J gene. V usage is TRBV20-1 and J usage is TRBJ1-5; perhaps TRBD1 as D (6 bases). This CDR3 comprises 14 residues. The germline V gene has CDR1 DFQATT and CDR2 SNEGSKA (reference sequence). V dropped 6 bases and J dropped 1 base, with 13 bases sitting between them. CDR3 sequence reads: CSATGQTSNQPQHF. The DNA read from the CDR3 is TGCAGTGCAACAGGACAGACGAGCAATCAGCCC.

This clone was observed a handful of times. The CDR3 spells CSAISGTTPRGEQYF. The covered CDR3 bases are TGCAGTGCTATTTCCGGGACAACACCTAGGGGCGAG. J is TRBJ2-7 and V is TRBV20-1; a weak D match, TRBD1 (6 bases). The CDR3 goes on 3 residues after the read ends, and that part is filled in from the germline J gene. The CDR3 contains 15 residues. Trimming stripped 4 bases from V and 6 bases from J, with 22 bases between. The germline V gene has CDR1 DFQATT and CDR2 SNEGSKA (reference sequence).

As regards this clone: This may be a read error, as it is one base from a much larger clone. Read sequence stops 3 residues before the CDR3 end, and the germline J gene provides the missing end. The chain combines TRBV6-1 with TRBJ2-3; maybe TRBD1 (6 bases). The germline CDR1 and CDR2 sequences are MNHNS and SASEGT. The CDR3 consists of 18 residues. The CDR3 sequence is CASSEGGARGISNQPQYF. Incomplete CDR3 DNA: TGTGCCAGCAGTGAAGGAGGGGCGAGGGGGATAAGCAATCAGCCG.

This clone was seen ten or more times. The CDR3 spells CAISEAPSGRETQYF. Incomplete CDR3 DNA: TGTGCCATCAGTGAGGCCCCTAGCGGGAGGGAGACG. The rearrangement joins TRBV10-3 to TRBJ2-3; TRBD2 matches at 12 bases. The read terminates 3 residues before the CDR3 end, so the remaining end is supplied by the germline J gene. This CDR3 is 15 amino acids long. Germline values: CDR1 ENHRY, CDR2 SYGVKD.